The subject of this entry is one T cell receptor (beta chain). The target antigen is unknown. Unique molecular identifiers tagged the TCRbeta library. TCRdb re-called the PCR reads with MiXCR, one entry per CDR3 protein. This table holds nearly 250,000 distinct CDR3 sequences, roughly 7.7% found once. The data were taken from a study of T-cell reconstitution after alpha-beta-depleted transplantation in children. Study-wide points: There were reportedly several hundred expanded graft clones from which alpha-beta T cells came about two months after transplant.

CDR1 and CDR2 from the germline V gene are LNHDA and SQIVND (reference sequence). Trimming stripped 6 bases from V and 2 bases from J, with 13 bases between. The CDR3 runs 14 residues. The chain has TRBV19 and TRBJ1-1, with D uncertain. This clonotype was sampled from a male patient younger than 18 who had a stem cell transplant for acute lymphoblastic leukemia, so the T cells may come from the graft donor. The starting material was PBMCs, mostly from graft donor cells, obtained 180 days after TCRalphabeta/CD19-depleted stem cell transplant. DNA for the CDR3: TGTGCCAGTAGGGTCTCGGGTATAAACACTGAAGCTTTCTTT. As protein: CASRVSGINTEAFF.